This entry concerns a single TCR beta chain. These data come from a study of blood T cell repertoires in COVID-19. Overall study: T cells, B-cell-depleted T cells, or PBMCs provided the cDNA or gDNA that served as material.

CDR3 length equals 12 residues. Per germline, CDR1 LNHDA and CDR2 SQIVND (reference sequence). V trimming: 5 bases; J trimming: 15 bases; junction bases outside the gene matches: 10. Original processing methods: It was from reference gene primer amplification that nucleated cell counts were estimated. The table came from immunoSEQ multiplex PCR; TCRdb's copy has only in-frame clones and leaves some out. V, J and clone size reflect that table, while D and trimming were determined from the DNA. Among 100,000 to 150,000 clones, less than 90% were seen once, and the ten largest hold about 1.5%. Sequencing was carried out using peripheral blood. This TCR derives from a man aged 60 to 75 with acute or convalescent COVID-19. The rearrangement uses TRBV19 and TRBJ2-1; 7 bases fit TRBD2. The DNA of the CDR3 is TGTGCCAGTAGTTCGCGGGAGTGGTTCCCGTTCTTC. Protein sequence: CASSSREWFPFF.